What follows are 10 T cell receptor beta chains derived from one specimen sequenced in a study of T cells in Graves' hyperthyroidism and ophthalmopathy. Amplified TCR beta CDR3 regions derived from RNA transcripts. Initially, a first-round RT-PCR of the TCR CDR3 employed the HTBI primer set. TCRdb called the multiplex PCR reads again in MiXCR, with one record for every CDR3 protein. The table includes about 380,000 distinct CDR3 sequences, around 13% detected once. The sample was blood. The receptor set was obtained from a woman aged 60-75 years with Graves' hyperthyroidism.

In this sample, this clonotype turned up many times. This rearrangement joins TRBV2 to TRBJ2-3, with 7 bases matching TRBD2. The germline gives CDR1 SNHLY, CDR2 FYNNEI. V lost 6 bases and J lost 7; bases outside the gene matches: 7. The CDR3 has 13 amino acids. This CDR3 reads CASRDGRLHTQYF. In DNA form, the CDR3 reads TGTGCCAGCAGGGACGGGAGGTTACATACGCAGTATTTT.

This clonotype was recorded many times. V and J are TRBV11-3 and TRBJ2-1; D is possibly TRBD1 or TRBD2 (5 bases each). Per germline, CDR1 SGHNT and CDR2 YENEEA. The CDR3 spans 15 residues. Deletions cut 2 bases from V and 6 bases from J, with 14 bases between. CDR3 bases: TGTGCCAGCAGCTTACGCCCGGGACGCTCCAATGAGCAGTTCTTC. Protein: CASSLRPGRSNEQFF.

This clonotype was counted many times. This sequence joins TRBV2 and TRBJ1-1; D gene ambiguous. This CDR3 has 12 amino acids. Germline CDR1 SNHLY, CDR2 FYNNEI. V gave up 7 bases and J gave up 6 bases, with 12 bases separating them. In DNA form, the CDR3 reads TGTGCCAGCACCCCCACTGTCCCTGAAGCTTTCTTT. Its protein is CASTPTVPEAFF.

There are many counts of this clonotype. The rearrangement links TRBV7-2 to TRBJ2-1, with 8 bases that match TRBD2. The CDR3 extends over 15 amino acids. Germline V gene data show CDR1 as SGHTA and CDR2 as FQGNSA. With 5 bases clipped from V and 2 bases from J, the junction kept 5 bases outside the gene matches. The CDR3 is CASSRAGLAYNEQFF. The CDR3, as DNA: TGTGCCAGCAGCCGGGCGGGACTAGCCTACAATGAGCAGTTCTTC.

This clonotype was observed at least ten times. The V and J genes are TRBV11-3 and TRBJ2-1, with a weak D call TRBD1 (5 bases). CDR1 is SGHNT and CDR2 is YENEEA in the germline V gene. CDR3 length: 14 amino acids. V lost 7 bases and J lost 1, with 11 bases in between. The CDR3 region is CASTAGQSYNEQFF. In nucleotides, the CDR3 is TGTGCCAGCACGGCAGGACAATCCTACAATGAGCAGTTCTTC.

This clonotype was found a few times. This chain links TRBV11-3 with TRBJ2-7; TRBD2 is a possible D gene (5 bases). This CDR3 contains 14 residues. Trimming stripped 5 bases from V and 1 base from J, with 12 bases between. The V gene's germline CDR1 is SGHNT and CDR2 YENEEA. CDR3 DNA: TGTGCCAGCAGCGACACGGGGTATTCCTACGAGCAGTACTTC. It codes for CASSDTGYSYEQYF.

Note on this clonotype: A junction end diverges from the germline sequence, so it may reflect a read error. This chain connects TRBV7-8 to TRBJ2-7; 11 nucleotides align to TRBD2. The CDR3 sequence is 17 residues long. Germline V CDR1 and CDR2: SGHVS, FQNEAQ. The CDR3 sequence: CASRTAGTSGSSYEQYF. Here the CDR3 DNA reads TGTGCCAGCAGAACAGCCGGGACTAGCGGTAGCTCCTACGAGCAATACTTC.

This clonotype was detected ten times or more. This chain links TRBV20-1 with TRBJ2-5; TRBD2 aligns across 7 bases. Germline-derived CDR1 and CDR2 are DFQATT and SNEGSKA (reference sequence). V shed 5 bases, J shed 1 base, and the junction held 10 bases outside the gene matches. CDR3 size: 15 residues. The CDR3 DNA sequence: TGCAGTGCTCTGTGGATTAGCGGGTTCCAAGAGACCCAGTACTTC. Translation: CSALWISGFQETQYF.

Comment on this clonotype: Its ends do not fully match the called genes, so a read error is possible. CDR3 DNA: TGCGCCAGCAGAAGGCAAAATAGCGATCAGCCCCAGCATTTT. Protein product: CASRRQNSDQPQHF. The V gene is TRBV10-2, the J gene TRBJ1-5; D is ambiguous. The CDR3 has 14 amino acids. CDR1 and CDR2 (germline): WSHSY, SAAADI.

CDR3 bases: TGTGCCAGCAGCCCAGGGACCTCTAGGACTGAAGCTTTCTTT. Protein product: CASSPGTSRTEAFF. The V gene is TRBV7-9, the J gene TRBJ1-1; maybe TRBD1 (5 bases). The V gene lost 5 bases and the J gene lost 5 bases, with 15 bases spanning the gap. This CDR3 has 14 amino acids. In germline, CDR1 is SEHNR, CDR2 FQNEAQ (reference sequence). Drawing the rest from reference TRBV7-9 and TRBJ1-1, the complete variable domain is DTGVSQNPRHKITKRGQNVTFRCDPISEHNRLYWYRQTLGQGPEFLTYFQNEAQLEKSRLLSDRFSAERPKGSFSTLEIQRTEQGDSAMYLCASSPGTSRTEAFFGQGTRLTVV.